The rows below give T cell receptor beta chains drawn from one sample of a study of vaccination effects on CD4 cells after COVID-19. Clones were sequenced by immunoSEQ multiplex PCR, and TCRdb holds only the in-frame ones, with some missing. The top ten clones hold 2.5% to 3% of a sample with tens of thousands of clones, around 77% of them seen once. Antigens of these TCRs are unknown. Sequencing used CD4+ T cells from PBMCs cultured with HCoV-NL63 spike peptides, obtained before COVID-19 vaccination. Receptors were obtained from a human donor who received a COVID-19 vaccine. Both conserved end residues are part of each CDR3.

j_call: TRBJ2-5; v_call: TRBV24-1; cdr3_aa: CATSDVAGGSLETQYF
j_call: TRBJ2-3; v_call: TRBV5-1; cdr3_aa: CASSPGPSSTQYF
j_call: TRBJ1-1; v_call: TRBV5-1; cdr3_aa: CASSLGPTINTEAFF
j_call: TRBJ1-1; v_call: TRBV20-1; cdr3_aa: CSASHSTGITEAFF
j_call: TRBJ2-3; v_call: TRBV29-1; cdr3_aa: CSVGGSITDTQYF
j_call: TRBJ2-2; v_call: TRBV6-6; cdr3_aa: CASTIGGTGELFF
j_call: TRBJ2-3; v_call: TRBV27; cdr3_aa: CASSRMGQGSDTQYF
j_call: TRBJ1-1; v_call: TRBV10-3; cdr3_aa: CAISATERGPEAFF
j_call: TRBJ1-6; v_call: TRBV6-5; cdr3_aa: CASSYSNRDNSPLHF
j_call: TRBJ2-4; v_call: TRBV11-2; cdr3_aa: CASSSRRIKNIQYF
j_call: TRBJ2-5; v_call: TRBV19; cdr3_aa: CASSSPGLAGAQETQYF
j_call: TRBJ2-3; v_call: TRBV28; cdr3_aa: CAIAQTRDTQYF
j_call: TRBJ1-1; v_call: TRBV18; cdr3_aa: CASSITAGNTEAFF
j_call: TRBJ2-5; v_call: TRBV5-4; cdr3_aa: CASSLDHFQETQYF
j_call: TRBJ2-1; v_call: TRBV11-3; cdr3_aa: CASSLGLWSGGDNYNEQFF
j_call: TRBJ1-4; v_call: TRBV12-3/TRBV12-4; cdr3_aa: CASSFYEKLFF
j_call: TRBJ1-5; v_call: TRBV3-1/TRBV3-2; cdr3_aa: CASSQDGKRGINSNQPQHF
j_call: TRBJ1-5; v_call: TRBV6-2/TRBV6-3; cdr3_aa: CASSRLRGSNQPQHF
j_call: TRBJ2-3; v_call: TRBV2; cdr3_aa: CASSEGSSRRDTQYF
j_call: TRBJ2-1; v_call: TRBV3-1/TRBV3-2; cdr3_aa: CASSQVWNEQFF
j_call: TRBJ1-1; v_call: TRBV5-1; cdr3_aa: CASSPGGGQQKEAFF
j_call: TRBJ1-1; v_call: TRBV2; cdr3_aa: CASKQDRASEAFF
j_call: TRBJ2-1; v_call: TRBV28; cdr3_aa: CASSFRRGVNEQFF
j_call: TRBJ1-6; v_call: TRBV5-1; cdr3_aa: CASSLELGGINSPLHF
j_call: TRBJ1-2; v_call: TRBV30; cdr3_aa: CARDRGNYGYTF
j_call: TRBJ1-5; v_call: TRBV2; cdr3_aa: CASNKGEHSNQPQHF
j_call: TRBJ2-1; v_call: TRBV27; cdr3_aa: CASSNPGGAHLEQFF
j_call: TRBJ1-2; v_call: TRBV5-1; cdr3_aa: CASTAGTGGADYGYTF
j_call: TRBJ2-1; v_call: TRBV5-8; cdr3_aa: CASSLEPTYNEQFF
j_call: TRBJ1-1; v_call: TRBV6-5; cdr3_aa: CAGEVGLNTEAFF
j_call: TRBJ1-1; v_call: TRBV18; cdr3_aa: CASSPQFYGTEAFF
j_call: TRBJ2-3; v_call: TRBV30; cdr3_aa: CAWKVAGDTDTQYF
j_call: TRBJ1-5; v_call: TRBV6-6; cdr3_aa: CASSYSWTDQPQHF
j_call: TRBJ1-4; v_call: TRBV2; cdr3_aa: CASSPQGVSNEKLFF
j_call: TRBJ1-5; v_call: TRBV11-2; cdr3_aa: CASSLEGFSNQPQHF
j_call: TRBJ1-1; v_call: TRBV18; cdr3_aa: CASSPRNAGAFF
j_call: TRBJ2-1; v_call: TRBV7-4; cdr3_aa: CASSFEGGENEQFF
j_call: TRBJ2-1; v_call: TRBV24-1; cdr3_aa: CATSDTPNRYEQFF
j_call: TRBJ2-5; v_call: TRBV5-1; cdr3_aa: CASRGAGEETQYF